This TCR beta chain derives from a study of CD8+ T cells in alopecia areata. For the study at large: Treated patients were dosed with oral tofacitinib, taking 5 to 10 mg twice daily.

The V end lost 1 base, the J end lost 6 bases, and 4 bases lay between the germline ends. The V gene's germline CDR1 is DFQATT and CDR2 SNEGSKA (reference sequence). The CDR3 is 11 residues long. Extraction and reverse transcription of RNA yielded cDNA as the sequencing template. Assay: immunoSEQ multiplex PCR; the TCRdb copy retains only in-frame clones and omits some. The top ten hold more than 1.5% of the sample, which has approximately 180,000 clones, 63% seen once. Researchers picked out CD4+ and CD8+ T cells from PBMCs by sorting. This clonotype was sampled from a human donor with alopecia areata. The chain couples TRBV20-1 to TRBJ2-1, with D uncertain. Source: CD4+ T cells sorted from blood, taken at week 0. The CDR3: CSARALNEQFF. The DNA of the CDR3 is TGCAGTGCTAGAGCACTCAATGAGCAGTTCTTC.